The source of this TCR beta chain is a study of T cells in Graves' hyperthyroidism and ophthalmopathy. Isolation of PBMCs was performed on around 10 ml fresh peripheral blood. Ends included, the CDR3 has 13 residues. Germline V gives CDR1 MDHEN, CDR2 SYDVKM. Study observations and caveats: Before onset, by a median of around six months, the model predicted ophthalmopathy.

Amplification yielded TCR beta CDR3 regions, with RNA transcripts as the source. Researchers ran a first-round RT-PCR on the TCR CDR3 using the HTBI primer set. In TCRdb, the multiplex PCR reads were re-called with MiXCR into one record per CDR3 protein. Among about 350,000 distinct CDR3 sequences, around 18% were seen once, and the ten largest hold about a sixth. This clonotype was recorded at least ten times. Its antigen is not identified. No DNA is shown, since the ends of the CDR3 on it are uncertain; the CDR3 is the one TCRdb lists. This receptor was taken from a woman aged 40 to 49 with Graves' ophthalmopathy. The J gene is TRBJ1-2, the V gene TRBV28; TRBD1, the D gene given by the table, was not confirmed from the DNA. Material: blood. The CDR3 spells CASSLVVAGGNTF.